One and the same sample provided the 19 T cell receptor beta chains below, sequenced in a study of T cell clonotyping in hematopoietic cell transplantation. Time point defined: recipient sample about 28 days before transplant, after cytoreduction. Libraries were prepared by immunoSEQ multiplex PCR; TCRdb keeps only in-frame clonotypes and omits some of them. The sample lists 49,000 or so clones, 82% occurring once. Material: peripheral blood mononuclear cells, obtained before stem cell transplant. These receptors all stem from a man aged 60 to 69 with myelodysplastic syndrome. Some clones in this sample may be carry-over from other donors' samples.

The chain employs TRBV19 and TRBJ1-3, with 7 bases fitting TRBD1. Germline loops: CDR1 LNHDA, CDR2 SQIVND (reference sequence). Unmatched junction bases numbered 6, after V lost 6 bases and J lost 4 bases. The CDR3 is made up of 14 amino acids. CDR3 protein: CASRPTGTGNTIYF. The CDR3 bases are TGTGCCAGTAGGCCGACAGGGACCGGAAACACCATATATTTT.

The V and J genes are TRBV7-9 and TRBJ2-7, with D unresolved. Germline CDR1 SEHNR, CDR2 FQNEAQ (reference sequence). Trimming shortened V by 6 bases and J by 3 bases, and 6 bases separated the two germline ends. CDR3 length equals 11 residues. CDR3 region: CASSSFYEQYF. DNA of the CDR3: TGTGCCAGCAGTTCTTTCTACGAGCAGTACTTC.

The chain combines TRBV13 with TRBJ2-7; D unresolved. The CDR3 consists of 15 residues. Germline CDR1 is PRHDT and CDR2 is FYEKMQ (reference sequence). The V end was cut by 2 bases, the J end by 6 bases, with 17 bases between. In DNA, the CDR3 is TGTGCCAGCAGCTTAACGTTAGTAACAGTGGGCGAGCAGTACTTC. It encodes CASSLTLVTVGEQYF.

This clone has more than one count but fewer than ten. The chain recombines TRBV30 with TRBJ1-6; the D is unclear. Trimming cost V 0 bases and J 5 bases, with 14 bases left between them. Germline CDR1 and CDR2: GTSNPN and SVGIG (reference sequence). The CDR3 contains 16 residues. Here the CDR3 reads CAWSVNGASNNSPLHF. DNA for the CDR3: TGTGCCTGGAGTGTAAATGGAGCCTCTAATAATTCACCCCTCCACTTT. The entire variable domain, with the rest obtained from reference TRBV30 and TRBJ1-6, is as follows: SQTIHQWPATLVQPVGSPLSLECTVEGTSNPNLYWYRQAAGRGLQLLFYSVGIGQISSEVPQNLSASRPQDRQFILSSKKLLLSDSGFYLCAWSVNGASNNSPLHFGNGTRLTVT.

This clone came up a few times. The CDR3 DNA sequence: TGTGCCACCAGAATGACAGGACCCTACGAGCAGTACTTC. Its protein is CATRMTGPYEQYF. J is TRBJ2-7 and V is TRBV11-2; D is possibly TRBD1 (6 bases). The V and J ends lost 10 bases and 2 bases respectively, with 15 bases between them. The CDR3 extends over 13 amino acids. Germline V lookup: CDR1 SGHAT, CDR2 FQNNGV. The full variable domain, in which reference TRBV11-2 and TRBJ2-7 provide the parts outside the CDR3, is EAGVAQSPRYKIIEKRQSVAFWCNPISGHATLYWYQQILGQGPKLLIQFQNNGVVDDSQLPKDRFSAERLKGVDSTLKIQPAKLEDSAVYLCATRMTGPYEQYFGPGTRLTVT.

This clone has only a few counts. J is TRBJ2-3 and V is TRBV2; weak D call: TRBD2 (6 bases). In germline, CDR1 is SNHLY, CDR2 FYNNEI. This CDR3 contains 16 residues. The V gene lost 4 bases and the J gene lost 2 bases, with 16 bases spanning the gap. Here the CDR3 reads CASSGPRGRNTDTQYF. The CDR3 DNA sequence: TGTGCCAGCAGTGGGCCCAGAGGGAGGAACACAGATACGCAGTATTTT. Filled out from reference TRBV2 and TRBJ2-3, the complete variable domain reads EPEVTQTPSHQVTQMGQEVILRCVPISNHLYFYWYRQILGQKVEFLVSFYNNEISEKSEIFDDQFSVERPDGSNFTLKIRSTKLEDSAMYFCASSGPRGRNTDTQYFGPGTRLTVL.

The chain joins TRBV7-2 to TRBJ2-1; either TRBD1 or TRBD2 may supply D (5 bases each). Germline CDR1 SGHTA, CDR2 FQGNSA. V shed 1 base and J shed 4 bases, with 8 bases lying between them. The CDR3 runs to 14 residues. The CDR3 loop is CASSLGGGYNEQFF. The CDR3 DNA reads as TGTGCCAGCAGCTTAGGGGGCGGGTACAATGAGCAGTTCTTC.

With regard to this clone: At one end, the junction sequence differs from germline, possibly due to a read error. V gene TRBV7-7 combines with J gene TRBJ2-1, with D tentatively TRBD1 (5 bases). Germline CDR1 reads SSHAT; CDR2 reads FNYEAQ (reference sequence). This CDR3 comprises 13 residues. The DNA of the CDR3 is TGTGCTAGCAGCTTAGCCCAGGGTGGAAGGCAGTTCTTC. Protein sequence: CASSLAQGGRQFF.

The V gene is TRBV10-3, the J gene TRBJ2-3; TRBD1 aligns across 8 bases. CDR3 length: 14 residues. Trimming cost V 10 bases and J 10 bases; bases outside gene matches: 16. CDR1 is ENHRY and CDR2 is SYGVKD in the germline V gene. CDR3 region: CATEPGQETISQYF. CDR3 bases: TGTGCCACTGAGCCGGGACAGGAGACAATATCGCAGTATTTT.

This chain links TRBV10-3 with TRBJ2-3; D gene ambiguous. CDR1 ENHRY and CDR2 SYGVKD come from the germline V gene. This CDR3 has 12 residues. The V end lost 6 bases, the J end lost 0 bases, and 4 bases lay between the germline ends. The CDR3 region is CAIRDSTDTQYF. DNA of the CDR3: TGTGCCATCAGAGACAGCACAGATACGCAGTATTTT.

The chain recombines TRBV4-3 with TRBJ1-6, with a weak D call TRBD1 (5 bases). Trimming left V 0 bases short and J 7 bases short, with 10 bases between. The CDR3 totals 15 residues. CDR1 is LGHNA and CDR2 is YSLEER in the germline V gene. CDR3 protein: CASSQDLGDNSPLHF. CDR3 nucleotide sequence: TGCGCCAGCAGCCAAGATCTAGGGGACAATTCACCCCTCCACTTT.

The chain combines TRBV5-4 with TRBJ2-2, with TRBD1 matching over 7 bases. The CDR3 is made up of 18 amino acids. J gave up 6 bases and V 4 bases, and 18 bases lay outside the gene matches. The V gene's germline CDR1 is SGHNT and CDR2 YYREEE (reference sequence). The CDR3 DNA sequence: TGTGCCAGCAGCCCTAACTTACGGAGTCGGACAGGACCCGGGGAGCTGTTTTTT. It encodes CASSPNLRSRTGPGELFF. Filled out from reference TRBV5-4 and TRBJ2-2, the complete variable domain reads ETGVTQSPTHLIKTRGQQVTLRCSSQSGHNTVSWYQQALGQGPQFIFQYYREEENGRGNFPPRFSGLQFPNYSSELNVNALELDDSALYLCASSPNLRSRTGPGELFFGEGSRLTVL.

Written as DNA, the CDR3 is TGTGCCAGCAGCTTATCTAGCGGGGTGGAATACGAGCAGTACTTC. Its translation: CASSLSSGVEYEQYF. The chain carries TRBV7-2 and TRBJ2-7; 9 bases are shared with TRBD2. CDR3 size: 15 residues. Germline CDR1 SGHTA, CDR2 FQGNSA. J gave up 4 bases and V 2 bases, and 6 bases lay outside the gene matches.

The chain combines TRBV6-5 with TRBJ2-2, with 10 bases matching TRBD1. Trimming at V came to 6 bases and at J to 5 bases, leaving 6 bases not matched to a gene. This CDR3 is 15 amino acids long. Germline V gene lookup returns CDR1 MNHEY and CDR2 SVGAGI. The CDR3 DNA follows: TGTGCCAGCAGGACAGGGGGCGCAGGAACCGGGGAGCTGTTTTTT. It is translated as CASRTGGAGTGELFF.

The V and J genes are TRBV28 and TRBJ1-2, with 10 bases matching TRBD1. This CDR3 is 15 amino acids long. The V gene end was trimmed by 4 bases and the J gene end by 14 bases; junction bases not matched to a gene: 16. Germline CDR1 reads MDHEN; CDR2 reads SYDVKM. CDR3 loop: CASSSPGTGAGGITF. CDR3 nucleotides: TGTGCCAGCAGTTCGCCAGGGACAGGGGCAGGGGGGATAACCTTC.

This clone came up a few times. V and J are TRBV7-8 and TRBJ1-5; 7 nucleotides agree with TRBD1. This CDR3 spans 14 amino acids. Germline V CDR1 and CDR2: SGHVS, FQNEAQ. With V trimmed by 8 bases and J by 4 bases, 8 bases remained unmatched. This CDR3 reads CASSDRRLNQPQHF. CDR3 in DNA: TGTGCCAGCTCGGACAGGAGACTTAATCAGCCCCAGCATTTT. Variable domain in full (rest from reference TRBV7-8 and TRBJ1-5): GAGVSQSPRYKVAKRGQDVALRCDPISGHVSLFWYQQALGQGPEFLTYFQNEAQLDKSGLPSDRFFAERPEGSVSTLKIQRTQQEDSAVYLCASSDRRLNQPQHFGDGTRLSIL.

V usage is TRBV6-6 and J usage is TRBJ2-7; D might be TRBD1 or TRBD2, each matching 5 bases. Per germline, CDR1 MNHNY and CDR2 SVGAGI (reference sequence). The V gene lost 4 bases and the J gene lost 5 bases, with 15 bases spanning the gap. The length of the CDR3 is 14 residues. The CDR3 protein is CASSFGTAIDEQYF. In DNA, the CDR3 is TGTGCCAGCAGTTTCGGGACCGCTATTGACGAGCAGTACTTC.

V and J are TRBV5-8 and TRBJ2-5; a weak D match, TRBD1 (6 bases). CDR1 is SGHTS, CDR2 YDEGEE, per germline. Trimming left V 0 bases short and J 5 bases short, with 14 bases between. The CDR3 spans 15 residues. The CDR3 DNA reads TGTGCCAGCAGCTTGGCTTTACTAGGGGGTGAGACCCAGTACTTC. Protein product: CASSLALLGGETQYF.

This chain connects TRBV2 to TRBJ1-2; TRBD1 is a possible D gene (6 bases). From germline, CDR1 is SNHLY and CDR2 FYNNEI. The V end was cut by 4 bases, the J end by 0 bases, with 9 bases between. The CDR3 covers 14 residues. The CDR3 DNA is TGTGCCAGCAGTGGGACAGCGCCTAACTATGGCTACACCTTC. It translates to CASSGTAPNYGYTF.